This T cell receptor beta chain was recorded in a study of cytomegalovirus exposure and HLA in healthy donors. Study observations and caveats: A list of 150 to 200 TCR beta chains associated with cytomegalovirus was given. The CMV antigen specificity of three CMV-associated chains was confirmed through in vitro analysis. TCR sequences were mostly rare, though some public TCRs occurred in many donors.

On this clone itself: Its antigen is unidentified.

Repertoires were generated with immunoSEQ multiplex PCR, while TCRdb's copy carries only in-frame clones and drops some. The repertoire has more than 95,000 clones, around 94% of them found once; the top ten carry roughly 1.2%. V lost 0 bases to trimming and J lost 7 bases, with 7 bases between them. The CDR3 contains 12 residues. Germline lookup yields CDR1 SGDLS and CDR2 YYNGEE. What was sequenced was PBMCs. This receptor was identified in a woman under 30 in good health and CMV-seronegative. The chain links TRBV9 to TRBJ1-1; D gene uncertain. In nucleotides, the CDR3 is TGTGCCAGCAGCGTAGAACCCGGTGAAGCTTTCTTT. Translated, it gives CASSVEPGEAFF.